The 17 T cell receptor beta chains in this list originate from one sample, sequenced in a study of cytomegalovirus exposure and HLA in healthy donors. PCR primers comprised 60 Vbeta and 13 Jbeta primers. Method: immunoSEQ multiplex PCR; TCRdb's copy keeps in-frame clones and lacks some. The sample records some 180,000 clones, 65% to 85% being singletons. The material sequenced was PBMCs. Receptors were obtained from a girl between 10 and 17 years old in good health and CMV-seropositive.

The chain couples TRBV10-3 to TRBJ2-7, with D perhaps TRBD2 (5 bases). Germline-derived CDR1 and CDR2 are ENHRY and SYGVKD. CDR3 length equals 14 residues. Trimming took 10 bases from V and 3 from J, leaving 19 bases between them. The CDR3 bases are TGTGCCACAATTAACCAAACCGGGATCTACGAGCAGTACTTC. Translated: CATINQTGIYEQYF.

The chain recombines TRBV5-1 with TRBJ2-3; 9 bases match TRBD2. This CDR3 region has 18 residues. Germline V CDR1 and CDR2: SGHRS, YFSETQ. J was trimmed by 4 bases and V by 4 bases; bases with no gene match: 16. The CDR3 DNA follows: TGCGCCAGCAGCGTTGGGGCTAGCGGGAAAGTTGCGGCAGATACGCAGTATTTT. Protein product: CASSVGASGKVAADTQYF.

The chain couples TRBV6-1 to TRBJ1-4; tentative D call: TRBD1 (6 bases). Per the germline V gene, CDR1 is MNHNS and CDR2 is SASEGT. CDR3 length equals 15 residues. Trimming took 8 bases from V and 3 from J, leaving 16 bases between them. The CDR3: CASLPYRASNEKLFF. CDR3 nucleotides: TGTGCCAGCCTGCCTTACAGGGCGTCTAATGAAAAACTGTTTTTT.

The V gene is TRBV5-6, the J gene TRBJ2-7, with 10 bases lining up with TRBD1. In germline, CDR1 is SGHDT, CDR2 YYEEEE. Trimming at V came to 3 bases and at J to 1 base, leaving 1 base not matched to a gene. The CDR3 extends over 14 amino acids. The CDR3 DNA reads TGTGCCAGCAGCTCGGGACAGGGGTCCTACGAGCAGTACTTC. This encodes CASSSGQGSYEQYF.

The chain is built from TRBV7-6 and TRBJ2-7; 7 positions match TRBD2. Germline V gives CDR1 SGHVS, CDR2 FNYEAQ. V dropped 3 bases and J dropped 2; count of bases not matched to a gene: 7. There are 15 residues in the CDR3. The CDR3 protein is CASSFSGSNTYEQYF. CDR3 DNA sequence: TGTGCCAGCAGCTTTAGCGGGTCCAATACCTACGAGCAGTACTTC.

The CDR3 sequence is CASSLARGEGDEKLFF. CDR3 nucleotide sequence: TGCGCCAGCAGCTTAGCGAGGGGCGAGGGGGATGAAAAACTGTTTTTT. The chain has TRBV5-1 and TRBJ1-4; tentative D call: TRBD1 (6 bases). CDR1 and CDR2 (germline): SGHRS, YFSETQ. This CDR3 region has 16 residues. Trimming shortened V by 2 bases and J by 6 bases, and 17 bases separated the two germline ends.

In this sample, this clone turned up a few times. This chain links TRBV19 with TRBJ1-5, with D tentatively TRBD1 (5 bases). The germline V and J ends were trimmed by 6 bases and 0 bases, with 9 bases remaining between them. CDR1 and CDR2 from the germline V gene are LNHDA and SQIVND (reference sequence). CDR3 size: 14 residues. The CDR3 sequence is CASRQGNSNQPQHF. The DNA of the CDR3 is TGTGCCAGTAGGCAGGGTAATAGCAATCAGCCCCAGCATTTT.

The rearrangement uses TRBV30 and TRBJ1-6; 7 bases are shared with TRBD1. The J segment lost 6 bases and the V segment lost 7 bases, leaving 9 bases of the junction unmatched. Germline assignment: CDR1 GTSNPN and CDR2 SVGIG (reference sequence). CDR3 size: 14 residues. The CDR3 region is CASNAGTVNSPLHF. As DNA, the CDR3 is TGTGCCTCGAATGCCGGGACAGTTAATTCACCCCTCCACTTT.

The chain is built from TRBV16 and TRBJ1-4; D is unresolved. This CDR3 contains 13 residues. Trimming shortened V by 1 base and J by 11 bases, and 11 bases separated the two germline ends. Germline V gene sequence: CDR1 KGHSY, CDR2 FQNENV. CDR3 DNA: TGTGCCAGCAGCCAATGGGCGGGAAATAAACTGTTTTTT. Its translation: CASSQWAGNKLFF.

The chain links TRBV7-6 to TRBJ2-1; 8 bases fit TRBD2. J was trimmed by 3 bases and V by 5 bases; bases with no gene match: 6. Per the germline V gene, CDR1 is SGHVS and CDR2 is FNYEAQ. The CDR3 loop spans 15 amino acids. The CDR3: CASSPTRGGYNEQFF. CDR3 nucleotide sequence: TGTGCCAGCAGCCCTACCCGGGGGGGCTACAATGAGCAGTTCTTC.

The chain is built from TRBV7-2 and TRBJ1-5; a possible D gene is TRBD1 (6 bases). The CDR3 length is 15 residues. CDR1 and CDR2 from the germline V gene are SGHTA and FQGNSA. V lost 2 bases, J lost 1 base, and 9 bases lay in between. The CDR3 sequence: CASSLSGQSNQPQHF. In DNA, the CDR3 is TGTGCCAGCAGCTTATCAGGACAGAGCAATCAGCCCCAGCATTTT.

The V call is TRBV2, the J call TRBJ2-2; D unclear. Germline lookup yields CDR1 SNHLY and CDR2 FYNNEI. Between the trimmed V and J ends, which lost 5 bases and 1 base, there was a span of 5 bases. The CDR3 is made up of 13 amino acids. The chain's CDR3 is CASSPGNTGELFF. In DNA, the CDR3 is TGTGCCAGCAGTCCGGGGAACACCGGGGAGCTGTTTTTT.

The sample holds a few counts of this clone. CDR3 bases: TGTGCCAGCAGGGGACAGGGGAGCGGCAATGAGCAGTTCTTC. It is translated as CASRGQGSGNEQFF. The chain has TRBV7-2 and TRBJ2-1; 10 positions agree with TRBD1. V lost 6 bases, J lost 6 bases, and 5 bases stayed unmatched. This CDR3 has 14 amino acids. Germline CDR1 and CDR2: SGHTA and FQGNSA.

About this clone: Other DNA sequences in this specimen translate into the identical CDR3. The V call is TRBV7-2, the J call TRBJ2-6; no firm D call. The CDR3 consists of 15 residues. CDR1 and CDR2 from the germline V gene are SGHTA and FQGNSA. Trimming cost V 5 bases and J 0 bases, with 8 bases left between them. The CDR3 here is CASSLRSSGANVLTF. The CDR3 DNA is TGTGCCAGCAGCCTCCGGAGCTCTGGGGCCAACGTCCTGACTTTC.

This chain links TRBV29-1 with TRBJ2-7; the D gene is possibly TRBD2 (6 bases). Germline-derived CDR1 and CDR2 are SQVTM and ANQGSEA. V lost 3 bases and J 5 bases, leaving 8 bases between the germline ends. The CDR3 loop spans 11 amino acids. The CDR3 loop reads CSVDSGHEQYF. Written as DNA, the CDR3 is TGCAGCGTTGATAGCGGCCACGAGCAGTACTTC.

The rearrangement joins TRBV7-9 to TRBJ2-7; TRBD1 matches 8 bases. Germline V gene data show CDR1 as SEHNR and CDR2 as FQNEAQ (reference sequence). The CDR3 has 15 amino acids. With V trimmed by 4 bases and J by 5 bases, 10 bases remained unmatched. The CDR3 nucleotides are TGTGCCAGCAGCTCTGGGGACAGGAGGACCGACGAGCAGTACTTC. It yields the protein CASSSGDRRTDEQYF.

The chain has TRBV27 and TRBJ2-3; the match to TRBD2 covers 8 bases. V gave up 2 bases and J gave up 4 bases; unmatched junction bases: 5. The germline V gene has CDR1 MNHEY and CDR2 SMNVEV (reference sequence). The CDR3 contains 15 residues. The CDR3 region has the DNA TGTGCCAGCAGTTTAAATAGCGGGGCGGCAGATACGCAGTATTTT. Translation gives CASSLNSGAADTQYF.